The entry that follows covers one TCR beta chain sequence. What it binds is unknown. The data were obtained in a study of tumor-infiltrating lymphocytes in primary liver carcinoma. Study-wide points: Representation across all five tumor regions was limited to only about 7.5-24% of top clones.

Co-extracted RNA and DNA came from around 18-30 mg of unsorted bulk tissue. Among the patients, all had chronic HBV infection and none had been treated. Each tumor had five separate regions sampled. The CDR3 is made up of 14 amino acids. Germline V gene lookup returns CDR1 SGHAT and CDR2 FQNNGV. The V end lost 0 bases, the J end lost 10 bases, and 12 bases lay between the germline ends. With a constant-region primer, TCR beta cDNA was made from approximately 450 ng of total RNA. What produced the TCR beta libraries was three nested multiplex PCR rounds using slightly modified ARM-PCR. Two initial PCR rounds of roughly 10 cycles each paired TRBV1-TRBV30 forward primers with a C-beta reverse primer. MiXCR, applied by TCRdb to the multiplex PCR reads, yields one record per CDR3 protein. The data contain more than 50,000 distinct CDR3 sequences, about 68% of them singletons.

The rearrangement uses TRBV11-2 and TRBJ2-2; D perhaps matches TRBD2 (6 bases). This clonotype was obtained from a man aged 40-50 years with primary liver carcinoma and hepatitis B virus infection. The sequencing sample was made of liver tumor tissue from sampling region 2. Subset described: tumor region T2, inferior pole. CDR3 sequence: CASSLELATKELFF. CDR3 DNA: TGTGCCAGCAGCTTAGAACTAGCTACCAAGGAGCTGTTTTTT.